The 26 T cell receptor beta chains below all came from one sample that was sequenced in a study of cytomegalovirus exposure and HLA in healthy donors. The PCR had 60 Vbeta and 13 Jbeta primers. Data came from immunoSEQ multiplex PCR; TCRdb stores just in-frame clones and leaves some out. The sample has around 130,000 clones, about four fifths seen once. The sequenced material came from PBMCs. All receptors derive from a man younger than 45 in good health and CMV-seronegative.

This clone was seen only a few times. The CDR3 region is CASSPGLANNEQFF. The CDR3 coding sequence is TGTGCCAGCAGCCCGGGACTAGCTAACAATGAGCAGTTCTTC. The J gene is TRBJ2-1, the V gene TRBV5-6; 9 positions match TRBD2. V shed 4 bases, J shed 5 bases, and the junction held 4 bases outside the gene matches. Looked up from germline, CDR1 is SGHDT and CDR2 is YYEEEE. This CDR3 spans 14 amino acids.

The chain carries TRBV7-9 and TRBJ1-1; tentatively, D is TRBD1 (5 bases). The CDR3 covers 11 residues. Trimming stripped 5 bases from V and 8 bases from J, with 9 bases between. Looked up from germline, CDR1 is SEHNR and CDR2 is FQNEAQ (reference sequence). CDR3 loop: CASSPDREAFF. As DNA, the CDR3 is TGTGCCAGCAGCCCAGACAGAGAAGCTTTCTTT.

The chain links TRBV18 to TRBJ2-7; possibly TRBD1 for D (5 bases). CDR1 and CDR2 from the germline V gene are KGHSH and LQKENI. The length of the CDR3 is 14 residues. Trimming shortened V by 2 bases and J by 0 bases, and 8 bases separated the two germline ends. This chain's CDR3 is CASSPTTVSYEQYF. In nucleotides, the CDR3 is TGTGCCAGCTCACCAACGACAGTCTCCTACGAGCAGTACTTC. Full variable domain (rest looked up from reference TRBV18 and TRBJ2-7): NAGVMQNPRHLVRRRGQEARLRCSPMKGHSHVYWYRQLPEEGLKFMVYLQKENIIDESGMPKERFSAEFPKEGPSILRIQQVVRGDSAAYFCASSPTTVSYEQYFGPGTRLTVT.

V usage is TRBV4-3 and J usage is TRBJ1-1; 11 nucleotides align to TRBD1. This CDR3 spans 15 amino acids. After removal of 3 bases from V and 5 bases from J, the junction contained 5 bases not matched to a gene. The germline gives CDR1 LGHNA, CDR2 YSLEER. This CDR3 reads CASSQEGQGGTEAFF. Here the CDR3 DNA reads TGCGCCAGCAGCCAGGAGGGACAGGGGGGGACTGAAGCTTTCTTT.

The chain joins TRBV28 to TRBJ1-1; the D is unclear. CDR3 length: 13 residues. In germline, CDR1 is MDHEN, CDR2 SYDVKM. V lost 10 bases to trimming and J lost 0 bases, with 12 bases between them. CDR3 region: CATEDTLNTEAFF. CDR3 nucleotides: TGTGCCACCGAAGACACCTTGAACACTGAAGCTTTCTTT.

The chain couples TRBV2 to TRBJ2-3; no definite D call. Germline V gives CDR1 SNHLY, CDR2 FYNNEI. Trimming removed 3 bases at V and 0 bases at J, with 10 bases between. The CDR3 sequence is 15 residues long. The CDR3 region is CASSDRQLSTDTQYF. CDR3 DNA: TGTGCCAGCAGTGACCGTCAGTTGAGCACAGATACGCAGTATTTT.

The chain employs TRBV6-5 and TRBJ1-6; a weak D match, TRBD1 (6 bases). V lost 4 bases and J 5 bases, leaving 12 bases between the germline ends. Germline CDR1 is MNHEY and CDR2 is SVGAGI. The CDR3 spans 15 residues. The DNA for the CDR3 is TGTGCCAGCAGTTCGGTGGGACATGATAATTCACCCCTCCACTTT. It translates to CASSSVGHDNSPLHF.

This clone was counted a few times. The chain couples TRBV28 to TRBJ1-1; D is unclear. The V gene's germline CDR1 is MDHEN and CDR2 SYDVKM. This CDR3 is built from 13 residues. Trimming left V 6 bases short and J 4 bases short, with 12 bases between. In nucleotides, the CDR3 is TGTGCCAGCAGCCCCCGGCGGGCCACTGAAGCTTTCTTT. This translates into CASSPRRATEAFF.

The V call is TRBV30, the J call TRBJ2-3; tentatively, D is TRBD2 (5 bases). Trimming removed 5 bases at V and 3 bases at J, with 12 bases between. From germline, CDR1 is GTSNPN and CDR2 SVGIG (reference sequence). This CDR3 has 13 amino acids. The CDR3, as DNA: TGTGCCTGGGTCCTAACGGGAACAGATACGCAGTATTTT. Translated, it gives CAWVLTGTDTQYF.

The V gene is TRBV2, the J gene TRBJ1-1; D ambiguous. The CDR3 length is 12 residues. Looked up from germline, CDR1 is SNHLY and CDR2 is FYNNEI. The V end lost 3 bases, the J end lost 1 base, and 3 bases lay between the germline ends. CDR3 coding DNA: TGTGCCAGCAGTGACCAGAACACTGAAGCTTTCTTT. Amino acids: CASSDQNTEAFF.

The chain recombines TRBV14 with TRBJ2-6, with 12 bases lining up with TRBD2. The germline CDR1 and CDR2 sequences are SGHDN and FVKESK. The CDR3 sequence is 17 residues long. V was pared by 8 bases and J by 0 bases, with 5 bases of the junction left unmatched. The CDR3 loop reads CASRTSGRYSGANVLTF. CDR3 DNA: TGTGCCAGCCGAACTAGCGGGAGGTACTCTGGGGCCAACGTCCTGACTTTC.

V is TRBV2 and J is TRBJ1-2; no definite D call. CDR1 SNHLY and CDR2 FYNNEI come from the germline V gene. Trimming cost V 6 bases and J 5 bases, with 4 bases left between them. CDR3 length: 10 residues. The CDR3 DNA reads TGTGCCAGCAGACGGTATGGCTACACCTTC. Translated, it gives CASRRYGYTF.

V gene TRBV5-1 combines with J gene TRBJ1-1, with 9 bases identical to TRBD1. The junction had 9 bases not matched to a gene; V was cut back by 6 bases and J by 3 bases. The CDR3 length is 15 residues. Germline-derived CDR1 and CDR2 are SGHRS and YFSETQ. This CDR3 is CASTTLGQGDTEAFF. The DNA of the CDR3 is TGCGCCAGCACCACTCTGGGACAGGGCGACACTGAAGCTTTCTTT. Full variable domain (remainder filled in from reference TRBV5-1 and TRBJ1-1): KAGVTQTPRYLIKTRGQQVTLSCSPISGHRSVSWYQQTPGQGLQFLFEYFSETQRNKGNFPGRFSGRQFSNSRSEMNVSTLELGDSALYLCASTTLGQGDTEAFFGQGTRLTVV.

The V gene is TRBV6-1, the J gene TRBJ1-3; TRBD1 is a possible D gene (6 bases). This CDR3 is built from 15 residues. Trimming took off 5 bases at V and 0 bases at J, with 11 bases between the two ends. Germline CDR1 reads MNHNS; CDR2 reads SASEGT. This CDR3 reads CASSRQGSSGNTIYF. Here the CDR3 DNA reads TGTGCCAGCAGTCGCCAGGGGAGCTCTGGAAACACCATATATTTT.

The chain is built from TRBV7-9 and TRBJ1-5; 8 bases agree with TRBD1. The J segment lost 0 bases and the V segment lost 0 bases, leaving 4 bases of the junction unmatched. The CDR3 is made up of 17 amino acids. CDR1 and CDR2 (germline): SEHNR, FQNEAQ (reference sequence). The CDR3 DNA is TGTGCCAGCAGCTTAGCGGTGACAGGGGATAGCAATCAGCCCCAGCATTTT. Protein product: CASSLAVTGDSNQPQHF.

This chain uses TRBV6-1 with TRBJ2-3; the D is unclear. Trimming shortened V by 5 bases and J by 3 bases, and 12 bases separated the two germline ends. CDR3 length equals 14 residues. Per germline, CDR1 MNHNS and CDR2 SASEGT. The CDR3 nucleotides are TGTGCCAGCAGTAACGGGTTACGGACAGATACGCAGTATTTT. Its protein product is CASSNGLRTDTQYF.

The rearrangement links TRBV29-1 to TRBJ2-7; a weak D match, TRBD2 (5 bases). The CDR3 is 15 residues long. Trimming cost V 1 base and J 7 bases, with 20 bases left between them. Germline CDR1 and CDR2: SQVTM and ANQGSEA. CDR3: CSVEGGSTRMGEQYF. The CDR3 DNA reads TGCAGCGTTGAAGGTGGGAGTACCAGGATGGGAGAGCAGTACTTC.

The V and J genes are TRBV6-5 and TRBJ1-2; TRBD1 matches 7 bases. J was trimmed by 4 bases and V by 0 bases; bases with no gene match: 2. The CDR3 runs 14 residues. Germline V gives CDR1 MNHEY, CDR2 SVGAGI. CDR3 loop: CASSYSGTAYGYTF. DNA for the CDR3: TGTGCCAGCAGTTACTCCGGGACAGCCTATGGCTACACCTTC.

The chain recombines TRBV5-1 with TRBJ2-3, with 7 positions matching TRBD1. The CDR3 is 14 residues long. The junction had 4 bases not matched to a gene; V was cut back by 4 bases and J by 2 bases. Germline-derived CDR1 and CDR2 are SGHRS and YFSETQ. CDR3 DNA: TGCGCCAGCAGCAAAGGACAGGTCACAGATACGCAGTATTTT. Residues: CASSKGQVTDTQYF.

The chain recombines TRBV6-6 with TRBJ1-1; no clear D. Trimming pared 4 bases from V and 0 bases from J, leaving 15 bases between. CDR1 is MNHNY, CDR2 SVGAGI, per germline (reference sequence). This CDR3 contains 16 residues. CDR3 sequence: CASSSGGAQMNTEAFF. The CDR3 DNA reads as TGTGCCAGCAGTTCCGGCGGAGCTCAGATGAACACTGAAGCTTTCTTT.

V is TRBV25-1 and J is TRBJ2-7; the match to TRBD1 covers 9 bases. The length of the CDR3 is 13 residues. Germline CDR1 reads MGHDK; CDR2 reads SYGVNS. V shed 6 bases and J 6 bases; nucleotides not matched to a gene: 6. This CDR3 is CASRSGQGCEQYF. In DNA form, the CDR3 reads TGTGCCAGCAGGTCCGGACAGGGGTGCGAGCAGTACTTC.

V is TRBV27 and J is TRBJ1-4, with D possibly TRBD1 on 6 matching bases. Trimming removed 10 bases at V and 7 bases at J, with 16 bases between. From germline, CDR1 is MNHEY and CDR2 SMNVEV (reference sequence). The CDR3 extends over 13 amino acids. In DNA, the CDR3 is TGTGCCACAGGCGGGGGCCTAGGTGAAAAACTGTTTTTT. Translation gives CATGGGLGEKLFF.

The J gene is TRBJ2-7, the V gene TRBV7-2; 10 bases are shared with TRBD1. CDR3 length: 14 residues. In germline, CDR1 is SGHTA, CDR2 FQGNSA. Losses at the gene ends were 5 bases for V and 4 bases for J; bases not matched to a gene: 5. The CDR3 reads CASSVTGGRYEQYF. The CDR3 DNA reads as TGTGCCAGCAGCGTGACAGGGGGCAGGTACGAGCAGTACTTC.

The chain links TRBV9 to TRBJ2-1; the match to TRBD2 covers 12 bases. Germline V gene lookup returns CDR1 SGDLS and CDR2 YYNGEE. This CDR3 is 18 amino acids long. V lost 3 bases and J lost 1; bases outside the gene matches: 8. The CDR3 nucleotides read TGTGCCAGCAGCGGCCGACTAGCGGGAGTGGCATCCTACAATGAGCAGTTCTTC. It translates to CASSGRLAGVASYNEQFF.

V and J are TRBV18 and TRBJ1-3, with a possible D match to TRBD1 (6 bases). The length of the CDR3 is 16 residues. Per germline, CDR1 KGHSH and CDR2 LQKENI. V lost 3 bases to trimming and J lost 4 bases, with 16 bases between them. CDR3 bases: TGTGCCAGCTCACCTGACAGGCGAGGTCTGGGAAACACCATATATTTT. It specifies CASSPDRRGLGNTIYF.

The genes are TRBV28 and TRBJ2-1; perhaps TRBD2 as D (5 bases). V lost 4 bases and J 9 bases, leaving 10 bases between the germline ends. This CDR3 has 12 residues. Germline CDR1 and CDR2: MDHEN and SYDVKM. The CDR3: CASSSGEGEQFF. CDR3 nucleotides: TGTGCCAGCAGTTCGGGTGAGGGTGAGCAGTTCTTC.